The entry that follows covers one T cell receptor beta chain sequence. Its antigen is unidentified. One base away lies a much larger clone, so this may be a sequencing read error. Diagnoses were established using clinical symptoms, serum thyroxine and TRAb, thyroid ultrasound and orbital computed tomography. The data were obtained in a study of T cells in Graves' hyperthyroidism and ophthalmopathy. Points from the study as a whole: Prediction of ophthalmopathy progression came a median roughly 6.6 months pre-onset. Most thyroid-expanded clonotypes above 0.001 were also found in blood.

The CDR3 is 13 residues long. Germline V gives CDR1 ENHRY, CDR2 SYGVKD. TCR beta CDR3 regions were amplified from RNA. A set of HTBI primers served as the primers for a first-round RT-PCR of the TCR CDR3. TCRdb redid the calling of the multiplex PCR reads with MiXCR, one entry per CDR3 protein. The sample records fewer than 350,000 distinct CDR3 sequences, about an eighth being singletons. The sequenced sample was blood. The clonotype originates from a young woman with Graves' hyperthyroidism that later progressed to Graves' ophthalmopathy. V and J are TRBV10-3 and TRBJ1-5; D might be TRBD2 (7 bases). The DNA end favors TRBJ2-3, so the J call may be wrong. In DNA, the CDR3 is TGTGCCACCAGGGGAGGGAGAGATCAGCCCCAGTATTTT. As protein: CATRGGRDQPQYF.